This T cell receptor beta chain is drawn from a study of blood T cell repertoires in COVID-19. In the study overall: There were acute and convalescent COVID-19 samples, and they came from the United States, Italy and Spain. PBMCs, B-cell-depleted T cells, or T cells were the source of the cDNA or gDNA that made up the material.

This clone was detected only a few times. Seattle patients were enrolled while actively infected and followed longitudinally. The CDR3 length is 15 residues. Trimming removed 3 bases from V and 3 bases from J, with 15 bases in between. Germline-derived CDR1 and CDR2 are DFQATT and SNEGSKA (reference sequence). Original processing notes: Reference gene primer amplification gave nucleated cell count estimates. Sequenced by immunoSEQ multiplex PCR; TCRdb stores in-frame clones only, minus some. V and J calls and clone size come straight from that table; D and trimming were deduced from the DNA. The sample comprises under 80,000 clones, around four fifths of which are singletons, and under 15% rests with the top ten.

The receptor was isolated from a man aged 60 to 69 with COVID-19, enrolled during active disease. The specimen was peripheral blood. This chain uses TRBV20-1 with TRBJ1-5; D gene uncertain. CDR3: CSASSVQVLNQPQHF. The CDR3 DNA reads TGCAGTGCTAGTTCGGTTCAGGTCCTCAATCAGCCCCAGCATTTT.